Below, 29 T cell receptor beta chains from the same sample are listed, as sequenced in a study of identical twins. TCRdb used MiXCR to reprocess the 5' RACE reads, holding one entry per CDR3 protein. The sample yields around 530,000 distinct CDR3 sequences, 13% to 15% seen once. The same specimen was also included in a second study, on yellow fever vaccine responses in identical twins.

Sequenced input: CD4+ T cells sorted from blood. These receptors all come from a woman younger than 30 in good health.

In this sample, this clonotype turned up once. V is TRBV18 and J is TRBJ2-3; no reliable D call. Germline CDR1 KGHSH, CDR2 LQKENI. The CDR3 sequence is 12 residues long. V lost 3 bases, J lost 5 bases, and 6 bases lay in between. CDR3 residues: CASSPVGDTQYF. CDR3 DNA sequence: TGTGCCAGCTCACCGGTTGGAGATACGCAGTATTTT.

This clonotype was counted only a few times. The chain is built from TRBV6-1 and TRBJ2-1, with a possible D match to TRBD2 (6 bases). The germline V gene has CDR1 MNHNS and CDR2 SASEGT. V lost 7 bases to trimming and J lost 0 bases, with 22 bases between them. This CDR3 spans 18 amino acids. CDR3 nucleotide sequence: TGTGCCAGCATGGTCTTTGGCGGGGCCCACTCCTCCTACAATGAGCAGTTCTTC. Amino acids: CASMVFGGAHSSYNEQFF.

The chain joins TRBV7-2 to TRBJ2-1, with D perhaps being TRBD1 or TRBD2 (5 bases each). With 1 base removed from V and 2 bases from J, the gap between germline ends came to 9 bases. The CDR3 length is 15 residues. In germline, CDR1 is SGHTA, CDR2 FQGNSA. The CDR3 region is CASSLVGDTYNEQFF. The CDR3 DNA reads TGTGCCAGCAGCTTAGTGGGGGATACCTACAATGAGCAGTTCTTC.

The genes are TRBV3-1 and TRBJ1-6, with 9 bases that match TRBD1. J lost 2 bases, V lost 4 bases, and 3 bases had no gene match. This CDR3 contains 16 residues. Germline CDR1 and CDR2: LGHDT and YNNKEL (reference sequence). As DNA, the CDR3 is TGTGCCAGCAGCCCACAGGGGGCTACCTATAATTCACCCCTCCACTTT. Encoded protein: CASSPQGATYNSPLHF. The whole variable domain, remainder taken from reference TRBV3-1 and TRBJ1-6, is DTAVSQTPKYLVTQMGNDKSIKCEQNLGHDTMYWYKQDSKKFLKIMFSYNNKELIINETVPNRFSPKSPDKAHLNLHINSLELGDSAVYFCASSPQGATYNSPLHFGNGTRLTVT.

The chain couples TRBV29-1 to TRBJ1-1; D is ambiguous. Germline assignment: CDR1 SQVTM and CDR2 ANQGSEA. The CDR3 runs to 14 residues. With 5 bases removed from V and 0 bases from J, the gap between germline ends came to 13 bases. The CDR3 protein is CSVLLNGVNTEAFF. The DNA of the CDR3 is TGCAGCGTTCTTTTAAACGGGGTGAACACTGAAGCTTTCTTT.

In this sample, this clonotype turned up many times. The rearrangement links TRBV12-3 or TRBV12-4 to TRBJ2-7, with D perhaps matching TRBD2 (7 bases). V shed 2 bases and J shed 1 base, with 12 bases lying between them. The CDR3 covers 15 residues. CDR3 loop: CASSLSGTYSYEQYF. In DNA, the CDR3 is TGTGCCAGCAGTTTAAGCGGGACATATTCCTACGAGCAGTACTTC.

The V call is TRBV25-1, the J call TRBJ1-1; 8 nucleotides align to TRBD1. V dropped 4 bases and J dropped 1; count of bases not matched to a gene: 5. Germline V gene lookup returns CDR1 MGHDK and CDR2 SYGVNS. CDR3 length: 15 amino acids. This chain's CDR3 is CASSVSGGWNTEAFF. CDR3 nucleotides: TGTGCCAGCAGTGTATCAGGGGGCTGGAACACTGAAGCTTTCTTT. The full variable domain, completed using reference TRBV25-1 and TRBJ1-1, is EADIYQTPRYLVIGTGKKITLECSQTMGHDKMYWYQQDPGMELHLIHYSYGVNSTEKGDLSSESTVSRIRTEHFPLTLESARPSHTSQYLCASSVSGGWNTEAFFGQGTRLTVV.

V usage is TRBV4-1 and J usage is TRBJ1-2; D not certain. The CDR3 contains 14 residues. The V gene lost 2 bases and the J gene lost 6 bases, with 13 bases spanning the gap. The V gene's germline CDR1 is MGHRA and CDR2 YSYEKL. As DNA, the CDR3 is TGCGCCAGCAGCCAATGGGGAGCGTATGATGGCTACACCTTC. Its protein product is CASSQWGAYDGYTF.

In this sample, this clonotype turned up a few times. The CDR3: CASSPPGRETQYF. The CDR3 bases are TGTGCCAGCAGCCCCCCGGGGCGGGAGACCCAGTACTTC. The chain carries TRBV18 and TRBJ2-5; D is tentatively TRBD1 or TRBD2 (5 bases each). V dropped 8 bases and J dropped 5 bases, with 15 bases sitting between them. Germline-derived CDR1 and CDR2 are KGHSH and LQKENI. This CDR3 spans 13 amino acids.

The chain has TRBV10-3 and TRBJ2-2; D is uncertain. With 6 bases removed from V and 0 bases from J, the gap between germline ends came to 8 bases. The CDR3 consists of 14 residues. Germline values: CDR1 ENHRY, CDR2 SYGVKD. CDR3 sequence (DNA): TGTGCCATCAGCAACTTAGCGAACACCGGGGAGCTGTTTTTT. It translates to CAISNLANTGELFF.

This clonotype turned up a few times. CDR3 nucleotides: TGCGCCAGCAGCTTGGGTCCTTCCCACCCGCCCTACGAGCAGTACGTC. Translation: CASSLGPSHPPYEQYV. The chain combines TRBV5-1 with TRBJ2-7; the D is unclear. Trimming took off 0 bases at V and 2 bases at J, with 15 bases between the two ends. Germline CDR1 reads SGHRS; CDR2 reads YFSETQ. This CDR3 has 16 residues.

CDR3 protein: CASTLGLAGAGANVLTF. The DNA of the CDR3 is TGTGCCAGCACCCTTGGACTAGCGGGAGCTGGGGCCAACGTCCTGACTTTC. The rearrangement uses TRBV5-6 and TRBJ2-6; 13 positions agree with TRBD2. Per the germline V gene, CDR1 is SGHDT and CDR2 is YYEEEE. The CDR3 extends over 17 amino acids. Trimming cost V 6 bases and J 2 bases; bases outside gene matches: 5.

This clonotype came up many times. In DNA form, the CDR3 reads TGTGCCAGCAGCACACAGGGGGCGCGGTATGGCTACACCTTC. This encodes CASSTQGARYGYTF. V and J are TRBV9 and TRBJ1-2, with 9 bases aligning to TRBD1. Germline V CDR1 and CDR2: SGDLS, YYNGEE. The CDR3 runs 14 residues. The V gene end was trimmed by 4 bases and the J gene end by 5 bases; junction bases not matched to a gene: 6.

Many counts were recorded for this clonotype. The chain has TRBV12-3 or TRBV12-4 and TRBJ2-3; D gene unclear. V dropped 2 bases and J dropped 0 bases, with 12 bases sitting between them. The CDR3 is 16 amino acids. DNA for the CDR3: TGTGCCAGCAGTTTAACGCCGGGTGGGAGCACAGATACGCAGTATTTT. Translating it yields CASSLTPGGSTDTQYF.

The table lists this clonotype with a few counts. The genes are TRBV28 and TRBJ2-3; D may match TRBD1 or TRBD2 (5 bases each). Trimming left V 3 bases short and J 0 bases short, with 10 bases between. The CDR3 runs 15 residues. Germline values: CDR1 MDHEN, CDR2 SYDVKM. In DNA form, the CDR3 reads TGTGCCAGCAGTTTCGGGACGATGAGCACAGATACGCAGTATTTT. Translating gives CASSFGTMSTDTQYF.

V is TRBV12-3 or TRBV12-4 and J is TRBJ2-1; possible D gene TRBD2, 6 bases. This CDR3 spans 15 amino acids. The V end lost 3 bases, the J end lost 2 bases, and 11 bases lay between the germline ends. The CDR3 spells CASSFGGTTYNEQFF. The CDR3 region has the DNA TGTGCCAGCAGTTTTGGGGGGACCACCTACAATGAGCAGTTCTTC.

The chain couples TRBV14 to TRBJ2-5, with 7 bases matching TRBD2. The CDR3 is 15 residues long. The V gene's germline CDR1 is SGHDN and CDR2 FVKESK. The V segment lost 4 bases and the J segment 9 bases; nucleotides outside the gene matches: 14. The CDR3 sequence is CASSRGLVGKRAQYF. Written as DNA, the CDR3 is TGTGCCAGCAGCCGAGGACTAGTTGGGAAGAGGGCCCAGTACTTC. Together with reference TRBV14 and TRBJ2-5, the CDR3 gives the full variable domain: EAGVTQFPSHSVIEKGQTVTLRCDPISGHDNLYWYRRVMGKEIKFLLHFVKESKQDESGMPNNRFLAERTGGTYSTLKVQPAELEDSGVYFCASSRGLVGKRAQYFGPGTRLLVL.

J is TRBJ2-7 and V is TRBV6-1, with D possibly being TRBD1 or TRBD2 (5 bases each). Per germline, CDR1 MNHNS and CDR2 SASEGT. This CDR3 has 14 residues. Trimming shortened V by 5 bases and J by 6 bases, and 17 bases separated the two germline ends. This chain's CDR3 is CASSRRDGPFEQYV. CDR3 nucleotides: TGTGCCAGCAGTCGTCGGGACGGACCCTTCGAGCAGTACGTC.

The rearrangement links TRBV20-1 to TRBJ2-3, with D possibly TRBD1 on 6 matching bases. V lost 0 bases to trimming and J lost 0 bases, with 13 bases between them. From germline, CDR1 is DFQATT and CDR2 SNEGSKA (reference sequence). This CDR3 is 16 amino acids long. Here the CDR3 DNA reads TGCAGTGCTAGAGATGCGAGGACAGATAGCACAGATACGCAGTATTTT. Residues: CSARDARTDSTDTQYF.

The table lists this clonotype with a few counts. This chain uses TRBV5-1 with TRBJ2-1, with TRBD2 matching 8 bases. This CDR3 spans 15 amino acids. V shed 5 bases, J shed 7 bases, and the junction held 11 bases outside the gene matches. CDR1 is SGHRS, CDR2 YFSETQ, per germline. The CDR3 DNA is TGCGCCAGCAGTTCGGGGGGGGACCCATGGAATGAGCAGTTCTTC. Translated: CASSSGGDPWNEQFF.

This chain joins TRBV25-1 and TRBJ2-3, with D perhaps TRBD1 or TRBD2 (5 bases each). Germline V gives CDR1 MGHDK, CDR2 SYGVNS. The CDR3 loop spans 15 amino acids. Trimming took 6 bases from V and 6 from J, leaving 19 bases between them. CDR3 region: CASSLPGAVGDTQYF. CDR3 sequence (DNA): TGTGCCAGCAGCCTACCCGGGGCGGTAGGGGATACGCAGTATTTT.

This clonotype was counted at least ten times. The chain carries TRBV11-3 and TRBJ2-3; TRBD1 matches at 8 bases. With 5 bases clipped from V and 0 bases from J, the junction kept 7 bases outside the gene matches. The CDR3 runs to 16 residues. The germline V gene has CDR1 SGHNT and CDR2 YENEEA. Written as DNA, the CDR3 is TGTGCCAGCAGCGTGGGGCAGGGGGCCAGCACAGATACGCAGTATTTT. It specifies CASSVGQGASTDTQYF.

A few counts support this clonotype. CDR3 region: CASSNLAGGRSGANVLTF. In DNA, the CDR3 is TGTGCCAGCAGTAACTTAGCGGGAGGGCGCTCTGGGGCCAACGTCCTGACTTTC. The J gene is TRBJ2-6, the V gene TRBV25-1, with 11 bases aligning to TRBD2. The V gene's germline CDR1 is MGHDK and CDR2 SYGVNS. This CDR3 spans 18 amino acids. V lost 5 bases, J lost 0 bases, and 6 bases stayed unmatched.

The chain uses TRBV11-1 and TRBJ2-7, with 7 bases aligning to TRBD2. Germline CDR1 SGHAT, CDR2 FQDESV (reference sequence). V shed 5 bases, J shed 1 base, and the junction held 17 bases outside the gene matches. The CDR3 is 18 amino acids. CDR3 loop: CASSPKTISSGVSYEQYF. DNA of the CDR3: TGTGCCAGCAGCCCCAAAACCATCTCTAGCGGAGTTTCCTACGAGCAGTACTTC.

Concerning this clonotype: Compared with germline, one end of the junction differs, possibly owing to a read error. This chain connects TRBV7-8 to TRBJ1-5; D remains ambiguous. CDR1 and CDR2 (germline): SGHVS, FQNEAQ. CDR3 length: 17 amino acids. The DNA of the CDR3 is TGTGCCAGCACCTTACGGGCGCCTACGTATAGCAATCAGCCCCAGCATTTT. Translating it yields CASTLRAPTYSNQPQHF.

CDR3 bases: TGTGCCAGCAGCTTAGGGGACAACTACTCTGGGGCCAACGTCCTGACTTTC. Its translation is CASSLGDNYSGANVLTF. The chain couples TRBV7-6 to TRBJ2-6, with D possibly matching TRBD1 (6 bases). CDR3 length equals 17 residues. Germline CDR1 is SGHVS and CDR2 is FNYEAQ. Trimming left V 1 base short and J 0 bases short, with 10 bases between.

This clonotype was detected many times. The chain employs TRBV20-1 and TRBJ2-4; D could derive from TRBD1 or TRBD2 (6 bases each). The germline CDR1 and CDR2 sequences are DFQATT and SNEGSKA (reference sequence). V was pared by 6 bases and J by 1 base, with 19 bases between. The CDR3 contains 16 residues. CDR3 sequence reads: CSAPEGGPVAKNIQYF. Here the CDR3 DNA reads TGCAGTGCCCCGGAGGGGGGACCGGTCGCCAAAAACATTCAGTACTTC.

Many counts were recorded for this clonotype. The chain is built from TRBV9 and TRBJ2-2; D is perhaps TRBD1 (6 bases). The CDR3 covers 14 residues. Between the trimmed V and J ends, which lost 4 bases and 2 bases, there was a span of 9 bases. Germline lookup yields CDR1 SGDLS and CDR2 YYNGEE. The chain's CDR3 is CASSPDSNTGELFF. CDR3 sequence (DNA): TGTGCCAGCAGCCCGGACAGTAACACCGGGGAGCTGTTTTTT.

The gene calls are TRBV28 and TRBJ2-7; D is perhaps TRBD2 (6 bases). The CDR3 extends over 16 amino acids. Trimming left V 4 bases short and J 2 bases short, with 18 bases between. Germline V CDR1 and CDR2: MDHEN, SYDVKM. CDR3 protein: CASSSQLAQKTYEQYF. CDR3 nucleotides: TGTGCCAGCAGTTCACAACTAGCTCAGAAGACCTACGAGCAGTACTTC. The full variable domain, rest sourced from reference TRBV28 and TRBJ2-7, is DVKVTQSSRYLVKRTGEKVFLECVQDMDHENMFWYRQDPGLGLRLIYFSYDVKMKEKGDIPEGYSVSREKKERFSLILESASTNQTSMYLCASSSQLAQKTYEQYFGPGTRLTVT.